The 7 T cell receptor beta chains given below trace back to one sample, sequenced in a study of T cell responses to AZD1222 COVID-19 vaccine. Sequencing used immunoSEQ multiplex PCR; TCRdb keeps in-frame clones, though not all of them. The data contain some 140,000 clones, 90% to 95% of them singletons. The sample in question was peripheral blood, obtained 28 days after the second AZD1222 dose. The source of these receptors is an adult who received the AZD1222 COVID-19 vaccine.

The chain employs TRBV25-1 and TRBJ1-3; 7 bases agree with TRBD1. The germline gives CDR1 MGHDK, CDR2 SYGVNS. Trimming cost V 3 bases and J 4 bases; bases outside gene matches: 6. The CDR3 covers 15 residues. CDR3 DNA: TGTGCCAGCAGTGATCCGAGGGGGCAAGGAAACACCATATATTTT. Its translation is CASSDPRGQGNTIYF.

In the case of this clone: The same CDR3 can be traced to other DNA sequences in this sample. The J gene is TRBJ1-4, the V gene TRBV18; D remains ambiguous. The CDR3 runs 13 residues. The germline CDR1 and CDR2 sequences are KGHSH and LQKENI. V lost 1 base and J 3 bases, leaving 3 bases between the germline ends. In nucleotides, the CDR3 is TGTGCCAGCTCACCACGTGCTAATGAAAAACTGTTTTTT. It is translated as CASSPRANEKLFF. Full variable domain (rest looked up from reference TRBV18 and TRBJ1-4): NAGVMQNPRHLVRRRGQEARLRCSPMKGHSHVYWYRQLPEEGLKFMVYLQKENIIDESGMPKERFSAEFPKEGPSILRIQQVVRGDSAAYFCASSPRANEKLFFGSGTQLSVL.

Remarks on this clone: The junction and the germline gene differ at one end; a read error may be behind it. The genes are TRBV7-7 and TRBJ2-1; 13 bases agree with TRBD2. Germline CDR1 and CDR2: SSHAT and FNYEAQ (reference sequence). The CDR3 is made up of 16 amino acids. CDR3 DNA: TGTGCTAGCAGCTTATCACTAGCGGGGGGGCCCGATGAGCAGTTCTTC. Its protein product is CASSLSLAGGPDEQFF. The whole variable domain, filled in from reference TRBV7-7 and TRBJ2-1, reads GAGVSQSPRYKVTKRGQDVTLRCDPISSHATLYWYQQALGQGPEFLTYFNYEAQPDKSGLPSDRFSAERPEGSISTLTIQRTEQRDSAMYRCASSLSLAGGPDEQFFGPGTRLTVL.

This clone was counted once. V usage is TRBV30 and J usage is TRBJ1-4, with a possible D match to TRBD1 (6 bases). Germline V gene sequence: CDR1 GTSNPN, CDR2 SVGIG (reference sequence). The CDR3 spans 13 residues. The ends were cut back, 1 base at V and 7 bases at J, with 10 bases in the middle. CDR3 DNA: TGTGCCTGGAGTGAGGGGGGGGGTGAAAAACTGTTTTTT. Its protein product is CAWSEGGGEKLFF.

The rearrangement links TRBV7-2 to TRBJ1-2, with 10 bases aligning to TRBD1. The CDR3 runs 15 residues. Germline V gene sequence: CDR1 SGHTA, CDR2 FQGNSA. Trimming cost V 4 bases and J 5 bases; bases outside gene matches: 7. Here the CDR3 DNA reads TGTGCCAGCAGCTACCAAACGGGACAGGGGTATGGCTACACCTTC. It yields the protein CASSYQTGQGYGYTF.

The chain employs TRBV9 and TRBJ1-1; D gene ambiguous. CDR1 is SGDLS and CDR2 is YYNGEE in the germline V gene. The V gene lost 1 base and the J gene lost 1 base, with 8 bases spanning the gap. The length of the CDR3 is 14 residues. The CDR3 loop is CASSVLRRNTEAFF. Written as DNA, the CDR3 is TGTGCCAGCAGCGTATTAAGGAGGAACACTGAAGCTTTCTTT.

V is TRBV3-1 (or the pseudogene TRBV3-2) and J is TRBJ2-3; a weak D match, TRBD2 (5 bases). The CDR3 has 17 residues. Trimming cost V 1 base and J 4 bases, with 18 bases left between them. Looked up from germline, CDR1 is LGHDT and CDR2 is YNNKEL (reference sequence). CDR3 protein: CASSQVSLRTEADTQYF. CDR3 in DNA: TGTGCCAGCAGCCAAGTAAGCCTTAGGACTGAGGCAGATACGCAGTATTTT.